The next 22 T cell receptor beta chains were all read from a single sample in a study of T-cell reconstitution after alpha-beta-depleted transplantation in children. It was with unique molecular identifiers that the TCRbeta library was prepared. TCRdb redid the calling of the PCR reads with MiXCR, one entry per CDR3 protein. The sample contains about a million distinct CDR3 sequences, about 31% of which appear only once. This sample comprised PBMCs, mostly from graft donor cells, obtained 360 days after TCRalphabeta/CD19-depleted stem cell transplant. Receptors originate from a boy in the first two years of life who had a stem cell transplant for SCID, so the T cells may come from the graft donor.

This clonotype was seen more than once but under ten times. Here the CDR3 reads CASRGQGTRADTQYF. Written as DNA, the CDR3 is TGTGCCAGCAGAGGACAGGGGACCCGTGCAGATACGCAGTATTTT. The rearrangement joins TRBV6-1 to TRBJ2-3; 9 positions match TRBD1. In germline, CDR1 is MNHNS, CDR2 SASEGT. V lost 6 bases, J lost 4 bases, and 8 bases stayed unmatched. The CDR3 length is 15 residues.

The chain carries TRBV4-1 and TRBJ2-7, with 8 bases fitting TRBD1. The CDR3 is 17 residues long. Germline CDR1 and CDR2: MGHRA and YSYEKL. V dropped 1 base and J dropped 2; count of bases not matched to a gene: 10. For the CDR3, the DNA is TGCGCCAGCAGCCAAGTGGGGTCGACAGGGGTAGCCTACGAGCAGTACTTC. It translates to CASSQVGSTGVAYEQYF.

The chain couples TRBV29-1 to TRBJ2-1; D possibly matches TRBD1 or TRBD2 (5 bases each). This CDR3 comprises 14 residues. V lost 3 bases and J lost 7, with 16 bases in between. Germline CDR1 and CDR2: SQVTM and ANQGSEA. The DNA of the CDR3 is TGCAGCGTTGAGGGGCGGGTCGATCGGAATGAGCAGTTCTTC. It specifies CSVEGRVDRNEQFF.

This clonotype was detected a few times. The chain uses TRBV20-1 and TRBJ1-1; D possibly corresponds to TRBD1 (5 bases). The CDR3 is 14 residues long. The germline V gene has CDR1 DFQATT and CDR2 SNEGSKA (reference sequence). As DNA, the CDR3 is TGCAGGGCATCGGTGACGGGGCGAGGGGCTGAAGCTTTCTTT. This encodes CRASVTGRGAEAFF.

The rearrangement links TRBV6-5 to TRBJ2-1; 15 bases are shared with TRBD2. V dropped 6 bases and J dropped 3; count of bases not matched to a gene: 9. The CDR3 length is 18 residues. The germline gives CDR1 MNHEY, CDR2 SVGAGI. This CDR3 is CASRLIRTSGGVYNEQFF. The CDR3 DNA reads TGTGCCAGCAGATTAATCCGGACTAGCGGGGGGGTCTACAATGAGCAGTTCTTC.

The table lists this clonotype with a few counts. The V call is TRBV6-1, the J call TRBJ1-1; a weak D match, TRBD1 (6 bases). The CDR3 is made up of 14 amino acids. The V and J ends lost 7 bases and 1 base respectively, with 13 bases between them. From germline, CDR1 is MNHNS and CDR2 SASEGT. The CDR3, as DNA: TGTGCCAGCACCAAAAGGGGGGCGAACACTGAAGCTTTCTTT. Translating it yields CASTKRGANTEAFF.

This clonotype has more than one count but fewer than ten. The genes are TRBV6-5 and TRBJ2-7, with D perhaps assigned TRBD1 or TRBD2 (5 bases each). The CDR3 is 16 amino acids. The germline gives CDR1 MNHEY, CDR2 SVGAGI. V was trimmed by 0 bases and J by 5 bases, leaving 17 bases between them. The CDR3 here is CASSYSRDRVPHEQYF. The CDR3 DNA reads TGTGCCAGCAGTTACTCCCGGGACCGAGTGCCCCACGAGCAGTACTTC.

The J gene is TRBJ1-4, the V gene TRBV29-1; D gene uncertain. Germline V CDR1 and CDR2: SQVTM, ANQGSEA. There are 13 residues in the CDR3. V was cut by 2 bases and J by 5 bases, with 9 bases left in between. CDR3 DNA: TGCAGCGTTGAATTCGCAAGAAATGAAAAACTGTTTTTT. This encodes CSVEFARNEKLFF.

The chain uses TRBV6-2 or TRBV6-3 and TRBJ2-3; D call uncertain. This CDR3 comprises 15 residues. Germline loops: CDR1 MNHEY, CDR2 SVGEGT. Trimming took 6 bases from V and 3 from J, leaving 16 bases between them. The CDR3 here is CASSPRRLGTDTQYF. DNA of the CDR3: TGTGCCAGCAGCCCCCGACGACTTGGAACAGATACGCAGTATTTT.

This clonotype was picked up a small number of times. The chain employs TRBV3-1 and TRBJ2-7, with a weak D call TRBD2 (6 bases). The CDR3 contains 14 residues. Looked up from germline, CDR1 is LGHDT and CDR2 is YNNKEL (reference sequence). V was shortened by 3 bases and J by 6 bases, with 15 bases between the two germline ends. The CDR3 spells CASSHPGRGGEQYF. CDR3 in DNA: TGTGCCAGCAGCCACCCAGGGCGGGGAGGCGAGCAGTACTTC.

Regarding this clonotype: At one end the junction does not follow the germline gene, possibly because of a read error. V is TRBV9 and J is TRBJ2-6; TRBD1 aligns across 7 bases. The length of the CDR3 is 18 residues. CDR1 and CDR2 (germline): SGDLS, YYNGEE. CDR3 coding DNA: TGTGCCAGCAGCGTAGGAGGGGGCGTAGTTCCTGGGGCCTACGTCCTGACTTTC. Its protein is CASSVGGGVVPGAYVLTF.

This clonotype was observed many times. The chain carries TRBV12-3 or TRBV12-4 and TRBJ1-1; tentative D call: TRBD1 (6 bases). The CDR3 is 13 amino acids. With 6 bases removed from V and 5 bases from J, the gap between germline ends came to 13 bases. CDR3: CASSRGGRTEAFF. DNA for the CDR3: TGTGCCAGCAGCCGTGGGGGGCGAACTGAAGCTTTCTTT.

This chain links TRBV6-2 or TRBV6-3 with TRBJ2-3; D gene unclear. The CDR3 is made up of 14 amino acids. Trimming shortened V by 5 bases and J by 3 bases, and 12 bases separated the two germline ends. CDR1 and CDR2 (germline): MNHEY, SVGEGT. The CDR3 sequence is CASSLRRWTDTQYF. For the CDR3, the DNA is TGTGCCAGCAGTCTTCGACGGTGGACAGATACGCAGTATTTT.

This clonotype showed up just a few times. This sequence joins TRBV12-3 or TRBV12-4 and TRBJ2-1, with a weak D call TRBD2 (5 bases). The V end lost 5 bases, the J end lost 3 bases, and 11 bases lay between the germline ends. The CDR3 is 14 residues long. The CDR3 DNA reads TGTGCCAGCAGTAGGCTAGCTCTCTACAATGAGCAGTTCTTC. It specifies CASSRLALYNEQFF.

V gene TRBV6-1 combines with J gene TRBJ2-7; 9 positions match TRBD1. The germline V gene encodes CDR1 MNHNS and CDR2 SASEGT. The CDR3 contains 14 residues. Trimming at V came to 6 bases and at J to 3 bases, leaving 6 bases not matched to a gene. The CDR3 here is CASRTGTGHYEQYF. The DNA for the CDR3 is TGTGCCAGCAGGACCGGGACAGGGCACTACGAGCAGTACTTC.

This clonotype occurred a few times. This chain links TRBV11-2 with TRBJ2-5, with D possibly being TRBD2 (6 bases). This CDR3 contains 18 residues. V was cut by 1 base and J by 7 bases, with 25 bases left in between. Germline V gene data show CDR1 as SGHAT and CDR2 as FQNNGV. CDR3 amino acids: CASSLGRSSVRGVGTQYF. In nucleotides, the CDR3 is TGTGCCAGCAGCTTAGGTCGATCTAGCGTGCGAGGCGTCGGGACCCAGTACTTC.

The genes are TRBV20-1 and TRBJ2-1, with 14 bases aligning to TRBD2. CDR3 size: 15 residues. The germline V gene encodes CDR1 DFQATT and CDR2 SNEGSKA (reference sequence). V shed 1 base, J shed 5 bases, and the junction held 1 base outside the gene matches. CDR3 in DNA: TGCAGTGCTAGAGGGGGACTAGCGGGGGACAATGAGCAGTTCTTC. This sequence encodes CSARGGLAGDNEQFF.

This clonotype has just a few counts. V usage is TRBV6-4 and J usage is TRBJ2-1; 12 bases are shared with TRBD2. J was trimmed by 7 bases and V by 2 bases; bases with no gene match: 15. The CDR3 runs 19 residues. Germline loops: CDR1 MRHNA, CDR2 SNTAGT. The CDR3 DNA reads TGTGCCAGCAGTGACGCTAGCGGGGGGGCCTCAGTGATGATGAATGAGCAGTTCTTC. Protein: CASSDASGGASVMMNEQFF.

The chain is built from TRBV7-8 and TRBJ2-4, with D possibly being TRBD1 (6 bases). CDR3 length: 15 amino acids. Per germline, CDR1 SGHVS and CDR2 FQNEAQ. V was pared by 5 bases and J by 1 base, with 12 bases between. The CDR3 bases are TGTGCCAGCAGCCAGAACAGGGTTGCCAAAAACATTCAGTACTTC. Its translation is CASSQNRVAKNIQYF.

A few counts support this clonotype. The chain couples TRBV12-3 or TRBV12-4 to TRBJ2-1, with D possibly TRBD2 on 6 matching bases. With 6 bases removed from V and 9 bases from J, the gap between germline ends came to 12 bases. The length of the CDR3 is 12 residues. DNA for the CDR3: TGTGCCAGCAGACCGACTAGAGCTGAGCAGTTCTTC. Encoded protein: CASRPTRAEQFF.

This clonotype was detected a few times. This chain connects TRBV18 to TRBJ1-1, with unresolved D. The CDR3 consists of 14 residues. Trimming took off 4 bases at V and 1 base at J, with 10 bases between the two ends. The germline V gene has CDR1 KGHSH and CDR2 LQKENI. The CDR3 loop reads CASSLAIWNTEAFF. CDR3 bases: TGTGCCAGCTCACTGGCAATCTGGAACACTGAAGCTTTCTTT.

This clonotype was counted ten times or more. V usage is TRBV29-1 and J usage is TRBJ2-6; the D gene is possibly TRBD2 (5 bases). Germline V gives CDR1 SQVTM, CDR2 ANQGSEA. V was pared by 4 bases and J by 0 bases, with 7 bases between. CDR3 length equals 14 residues. The CDR3 reads CSVGGYSGANVLTF. The CDR3 DNA reads as TGCAGCGTTGGCGGGTACTCTGGGGCCAACGTCCTGACTTTC.